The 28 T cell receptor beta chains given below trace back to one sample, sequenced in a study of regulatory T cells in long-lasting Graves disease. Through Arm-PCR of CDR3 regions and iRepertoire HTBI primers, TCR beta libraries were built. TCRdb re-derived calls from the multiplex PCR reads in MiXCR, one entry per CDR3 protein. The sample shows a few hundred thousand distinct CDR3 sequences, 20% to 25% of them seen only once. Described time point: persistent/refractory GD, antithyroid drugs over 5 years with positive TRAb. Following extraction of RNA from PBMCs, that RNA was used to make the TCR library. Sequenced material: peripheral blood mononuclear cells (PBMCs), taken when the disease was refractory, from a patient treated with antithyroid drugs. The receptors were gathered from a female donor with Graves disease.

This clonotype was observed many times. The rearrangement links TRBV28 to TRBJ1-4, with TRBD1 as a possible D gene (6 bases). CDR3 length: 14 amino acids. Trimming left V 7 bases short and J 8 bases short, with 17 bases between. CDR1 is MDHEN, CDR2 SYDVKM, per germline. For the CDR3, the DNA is TGTGCCAGCACCACGGGGGGGCTGGGGGAAAAACTGTTTTTT. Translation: CASTTGGLGEKLFF.

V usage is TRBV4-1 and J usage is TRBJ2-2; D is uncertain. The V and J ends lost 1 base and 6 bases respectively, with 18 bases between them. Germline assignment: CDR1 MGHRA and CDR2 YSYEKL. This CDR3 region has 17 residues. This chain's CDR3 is CASSQAPDLGGPGELFF. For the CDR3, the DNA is TGCGCCAGCAGCCAAGCTCCCGACTTGGGTGGGCCCGGGGAGCTGTTTTTT.

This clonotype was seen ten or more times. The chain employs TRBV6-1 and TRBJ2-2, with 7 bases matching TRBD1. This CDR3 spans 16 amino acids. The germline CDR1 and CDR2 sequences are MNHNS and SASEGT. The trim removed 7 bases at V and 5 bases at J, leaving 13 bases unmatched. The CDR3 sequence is CASTVTGIRETGELFF. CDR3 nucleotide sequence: TGTGCCAGCACCGTGACAGGGATTAGAGAGACCGGGGAGCTGTTTTTT.

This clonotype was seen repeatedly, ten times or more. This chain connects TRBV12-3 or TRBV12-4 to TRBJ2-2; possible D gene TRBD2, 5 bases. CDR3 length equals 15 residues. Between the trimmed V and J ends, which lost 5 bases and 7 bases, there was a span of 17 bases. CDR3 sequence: CASSPIRRVHGELFF. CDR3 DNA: TGTGCCAGCAGTCCCATCCGGCGGGTGCACGGGGAGCTGTTTTTT.

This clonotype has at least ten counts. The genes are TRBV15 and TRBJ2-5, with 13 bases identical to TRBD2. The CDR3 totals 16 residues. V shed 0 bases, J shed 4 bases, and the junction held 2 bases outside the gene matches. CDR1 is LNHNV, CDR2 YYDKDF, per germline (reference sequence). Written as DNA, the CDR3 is TGTGCCACCAGCAGAGACTGGACTAGCGGGAGAGAGACCCAGTACTTC. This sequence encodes CATSRDWTSGRETQYF.

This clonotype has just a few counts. The CDR3 nucleotides read TGTGCCAGTAGTGAGGAGGATATTCGGCCCCAGCATTTT. This encodes CASSEEDIRPQHF. V and J are TRBV19 and TRBJ1-5, with D unclear. Trimming shortened V by 5 bases and J by 9 bases, and 14 bases separated the two germline ends. The CDR3 extends over 13 amino acids. From germline, CDR1 is LNHDA and CDR2 SQIVND (reference sequence).

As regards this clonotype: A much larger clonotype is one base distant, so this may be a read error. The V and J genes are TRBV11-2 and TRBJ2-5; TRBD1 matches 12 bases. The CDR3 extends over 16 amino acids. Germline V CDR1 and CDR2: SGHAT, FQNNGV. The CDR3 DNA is TGTGCCAGCAGCTTAGAGGGGACAGGGGGCCGGGAGACCCAGCACTTC. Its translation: CASSLEGTGGRETQHF.

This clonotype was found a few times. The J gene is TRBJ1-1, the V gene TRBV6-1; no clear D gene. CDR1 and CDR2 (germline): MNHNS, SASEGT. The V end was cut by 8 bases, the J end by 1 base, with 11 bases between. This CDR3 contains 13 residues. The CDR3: CASGSHENTEAFF. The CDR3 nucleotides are TGTGCCAGCGGCTCACATGAGAACACTGAAGCTTTCTTT.

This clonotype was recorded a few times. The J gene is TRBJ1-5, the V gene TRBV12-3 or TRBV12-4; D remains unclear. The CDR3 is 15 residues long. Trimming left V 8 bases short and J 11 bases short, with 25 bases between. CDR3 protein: CASVTGKRGLRAQHF. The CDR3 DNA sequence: TGTGCCAGCGTAACCGGGAAGCGGGGTTTGCGAGCCCAGCATTTT.

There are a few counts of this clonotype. The CDR3 coding sequence is TGTGCCAGCAGAGGACTAGCCCTCAATCAGCCCCAGCATTTT. Its protein product is CASRGLALNQPQHF. The chain employs TRBV12-3 or TRBV12-4 and TRBJ1-5; the D is unclear. The CDR3 loop spans 14 amino acids. The V end was cut by 6 bases, the J end by 3 bases, with 12 bases between.

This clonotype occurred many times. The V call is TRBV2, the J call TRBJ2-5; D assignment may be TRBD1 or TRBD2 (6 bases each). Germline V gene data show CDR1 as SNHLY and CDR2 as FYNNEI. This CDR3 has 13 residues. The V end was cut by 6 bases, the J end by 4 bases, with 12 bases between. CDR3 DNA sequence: TGTGCCAGCAGCTGGGGGGCGGGAGAGACCCAGTACTTC. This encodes CASSWGAGETQYF. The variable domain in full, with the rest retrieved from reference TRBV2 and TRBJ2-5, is EPEVTQTPSHQVTQMGQEVILRCVPISNHLYFYWYRQILGQKVEFLVSFYNNEISEKSEIFDDQFSVERPDGSNFTLKIRSTKLEDSAMYFCASSWGAGETQYFGPGTRLLVL.

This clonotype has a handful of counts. The CDR3 reads CASSLGGEVNEQFF. CDR3 nucleotide sequence: TGTGCCAGCAGCTTAGGAGGCGAGGTCAATGAGCAGTTCTTC. This rearrangement joins TRBV7-2 to TRBJ2-1; D is undetermined. Germline assignment: CDR1 SGHTA and CDR2 FQGNSA. V gave up 1 base and J gave up 6 bases, with 10 bases separating them. The CDR3 length is 14 residues.

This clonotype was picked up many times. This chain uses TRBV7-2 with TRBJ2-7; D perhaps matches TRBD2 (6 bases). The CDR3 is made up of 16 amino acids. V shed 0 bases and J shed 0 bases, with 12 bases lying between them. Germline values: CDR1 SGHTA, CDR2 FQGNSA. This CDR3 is CASSLAAGFSSYEQYF. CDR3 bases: TGTGCCAGCAGCTTAGCGGCGGGATTCAGCTCCTACGAGCAGTACTTC.

The CDR3 nucleotides read TGTGCCAGCAGTCTCGGACTCCCTAGCACAGATACGCAGTATTTT. It encodes CASSLGLPSTDTQYF. The V gene is TRBV28, the J gene TRBJ2-3; perhaps TRBD2 as D (5 bases). The germline V and J ends were trimmed by 5 bases and 0 bases, with 12 bases remaining between them. The CDR3 runs to 15 residues. Germline assignment: CDR1 MDHEN and CDR2 SYDVKM.

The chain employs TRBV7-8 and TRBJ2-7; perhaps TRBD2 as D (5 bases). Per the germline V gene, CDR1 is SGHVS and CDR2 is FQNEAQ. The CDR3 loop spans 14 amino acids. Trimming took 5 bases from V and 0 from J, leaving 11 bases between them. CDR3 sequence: CASSRAASSYEQYF. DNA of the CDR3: TGTGCCAGCAGCAGAGCGGCTAGCTCCTACGAGCAGTACTTC. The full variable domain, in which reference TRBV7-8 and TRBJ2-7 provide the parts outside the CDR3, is GAGVSQSPRYKVAKRGQDVALRCDPISGHVSLFWYQQALGQGPEFLTYFQNEAQLDKSGLPSDRFFAERPEGSVSTLKIQRTQQEDSAVYLCASSRAASSYEQYFGPGTRLTVT.

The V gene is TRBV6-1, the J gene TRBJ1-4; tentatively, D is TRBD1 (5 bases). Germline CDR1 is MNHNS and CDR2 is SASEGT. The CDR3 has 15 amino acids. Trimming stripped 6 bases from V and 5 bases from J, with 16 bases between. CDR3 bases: TGTGCCAGCAGCTTCGCGGGGCATGGCAATGAAAAACTGTTTTTT. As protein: CASSFAGHGNEKLFF.

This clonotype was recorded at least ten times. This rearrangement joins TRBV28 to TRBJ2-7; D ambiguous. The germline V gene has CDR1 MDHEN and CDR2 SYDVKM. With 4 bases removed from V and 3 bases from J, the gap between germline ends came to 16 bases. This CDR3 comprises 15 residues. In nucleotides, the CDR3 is TGTGCCAGCAGTTCCCAAACCCCGGCGGACTACGAGCAGTACTTC. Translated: CASSSQTPADYEQYF.

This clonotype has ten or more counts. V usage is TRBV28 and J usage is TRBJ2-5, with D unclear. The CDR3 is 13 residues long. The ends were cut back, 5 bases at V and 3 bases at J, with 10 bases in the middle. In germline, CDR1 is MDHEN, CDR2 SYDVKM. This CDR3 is CASSTWTEETQYF. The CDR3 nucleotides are TGTGCCAGCAGTACCTGGACCGAAGAGACCCAGTACTTC.

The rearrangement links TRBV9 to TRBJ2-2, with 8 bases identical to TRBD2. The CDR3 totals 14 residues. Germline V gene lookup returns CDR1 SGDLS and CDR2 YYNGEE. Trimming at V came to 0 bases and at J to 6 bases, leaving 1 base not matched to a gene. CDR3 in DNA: TGTGCCAGCAGCGTAGCGGGAGGGGCCGGGGAGCTGTTTTTT. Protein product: CASSVAGGAGELFF. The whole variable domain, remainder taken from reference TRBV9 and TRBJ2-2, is DSGVTQTPKHLITATGQRVTLRCSPRSGDLSVYWYQQSLDQGLQFLIQYYNGEERAKGNILERFSAQQFPDLHSELNLSSLELGDSALYFCASSVAGGAGELFFGEGSRLTVL.

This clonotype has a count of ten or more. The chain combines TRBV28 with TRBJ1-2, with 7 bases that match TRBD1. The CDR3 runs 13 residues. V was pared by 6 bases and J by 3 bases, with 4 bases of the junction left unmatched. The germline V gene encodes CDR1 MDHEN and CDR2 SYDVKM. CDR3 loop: CASRLGTDYGYTF. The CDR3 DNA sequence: TGTGCCAGCAGACTCGGGACAGACTATGGCTACACCTTC.

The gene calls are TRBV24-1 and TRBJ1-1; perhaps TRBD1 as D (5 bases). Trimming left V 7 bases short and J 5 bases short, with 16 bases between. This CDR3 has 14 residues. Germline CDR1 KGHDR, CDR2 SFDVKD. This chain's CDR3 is CATSSETVSTEAFF. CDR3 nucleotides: TGTGCCACCAGCAGCGAGACAGTGTCAACTGAAGCTTTCTTT.

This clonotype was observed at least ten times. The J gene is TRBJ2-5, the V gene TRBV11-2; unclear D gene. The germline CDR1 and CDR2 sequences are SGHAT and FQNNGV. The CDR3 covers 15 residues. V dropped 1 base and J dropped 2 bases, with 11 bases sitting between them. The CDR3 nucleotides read TGTGCCAGCAGCTTAGTTAGGGTCGGGCAAGAGACCCAGTACTTC. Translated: CASSLVRVGQETQYF.

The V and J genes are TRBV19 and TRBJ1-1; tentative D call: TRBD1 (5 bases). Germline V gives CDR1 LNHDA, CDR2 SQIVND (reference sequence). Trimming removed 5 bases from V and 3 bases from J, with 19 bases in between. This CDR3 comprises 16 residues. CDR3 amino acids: CASSPDGPGTYTEAFF. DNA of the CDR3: TGTGCCAGTAGTCCAGACGGTCCAGGGACCTACACTGAAGCTTTCTTT.

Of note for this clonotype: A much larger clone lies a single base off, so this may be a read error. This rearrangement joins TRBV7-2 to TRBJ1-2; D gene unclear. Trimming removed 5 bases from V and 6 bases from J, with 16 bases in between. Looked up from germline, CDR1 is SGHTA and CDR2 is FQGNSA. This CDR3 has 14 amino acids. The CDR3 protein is CASSPPMGEDGYTF. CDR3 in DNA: TGTGCCAGCAGCCCTCCGATGGGAGAGGATGGCTACACCTTC. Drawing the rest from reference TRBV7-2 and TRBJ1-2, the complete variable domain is GAGVSQSPSNKVTEKGKDVELRCDPISGHTALYWYRQSLGQGLEFLIYFQGNSAPDKSGLPSDRFSAERTGGSVSTLTIQRTQQEDSAVYLCASSPPMGEDGYTFGSGTRLTVV.

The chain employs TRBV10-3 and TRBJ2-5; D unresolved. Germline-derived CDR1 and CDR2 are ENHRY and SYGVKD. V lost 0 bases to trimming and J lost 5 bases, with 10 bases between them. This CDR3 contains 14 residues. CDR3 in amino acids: CAISESRSPETQYF. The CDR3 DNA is TGTGCCATCAGTGAGTCCCGCAGTCCGGAGACCCAGTACTTC.

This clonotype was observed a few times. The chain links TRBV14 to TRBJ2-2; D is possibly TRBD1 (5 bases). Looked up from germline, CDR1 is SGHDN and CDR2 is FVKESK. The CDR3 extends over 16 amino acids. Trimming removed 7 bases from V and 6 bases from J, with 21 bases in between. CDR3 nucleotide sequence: TGTGCCAGCACCGACAGCGCGCAACCGTGGTCCGGGGAGCTGTTTTTT. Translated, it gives CASTDSAQPWSGELFF.

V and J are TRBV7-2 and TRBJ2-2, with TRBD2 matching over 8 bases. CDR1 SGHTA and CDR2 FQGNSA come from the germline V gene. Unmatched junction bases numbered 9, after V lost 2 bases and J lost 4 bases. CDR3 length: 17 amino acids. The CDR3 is CASSLWSGGEPTGELFF. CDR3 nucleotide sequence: TGTGCCAGCAGCTTATGGAGCGGGGGCGAACCCACCGGGGAGCTGTTTTTT.

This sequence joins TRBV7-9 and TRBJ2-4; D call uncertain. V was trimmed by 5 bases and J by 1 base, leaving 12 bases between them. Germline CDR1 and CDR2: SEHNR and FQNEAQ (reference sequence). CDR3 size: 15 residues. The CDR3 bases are TGTGCCAGCAGCGGTTCCTACCTGGCCAAAAACATTCAGTACTTC. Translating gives CASSGSYLAKNIQYF. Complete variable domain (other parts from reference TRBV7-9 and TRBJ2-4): DTGVSQNPRHKITKRGQNVTFRCDPISEHNRLYWYRQTLGQGPEFLTYFQNEAQLEKSRLLSDRFSAERPKGSFSTLEIQRTEQGDSAMYLCASSGSYLAKNIQYFGAGTRLSVL.